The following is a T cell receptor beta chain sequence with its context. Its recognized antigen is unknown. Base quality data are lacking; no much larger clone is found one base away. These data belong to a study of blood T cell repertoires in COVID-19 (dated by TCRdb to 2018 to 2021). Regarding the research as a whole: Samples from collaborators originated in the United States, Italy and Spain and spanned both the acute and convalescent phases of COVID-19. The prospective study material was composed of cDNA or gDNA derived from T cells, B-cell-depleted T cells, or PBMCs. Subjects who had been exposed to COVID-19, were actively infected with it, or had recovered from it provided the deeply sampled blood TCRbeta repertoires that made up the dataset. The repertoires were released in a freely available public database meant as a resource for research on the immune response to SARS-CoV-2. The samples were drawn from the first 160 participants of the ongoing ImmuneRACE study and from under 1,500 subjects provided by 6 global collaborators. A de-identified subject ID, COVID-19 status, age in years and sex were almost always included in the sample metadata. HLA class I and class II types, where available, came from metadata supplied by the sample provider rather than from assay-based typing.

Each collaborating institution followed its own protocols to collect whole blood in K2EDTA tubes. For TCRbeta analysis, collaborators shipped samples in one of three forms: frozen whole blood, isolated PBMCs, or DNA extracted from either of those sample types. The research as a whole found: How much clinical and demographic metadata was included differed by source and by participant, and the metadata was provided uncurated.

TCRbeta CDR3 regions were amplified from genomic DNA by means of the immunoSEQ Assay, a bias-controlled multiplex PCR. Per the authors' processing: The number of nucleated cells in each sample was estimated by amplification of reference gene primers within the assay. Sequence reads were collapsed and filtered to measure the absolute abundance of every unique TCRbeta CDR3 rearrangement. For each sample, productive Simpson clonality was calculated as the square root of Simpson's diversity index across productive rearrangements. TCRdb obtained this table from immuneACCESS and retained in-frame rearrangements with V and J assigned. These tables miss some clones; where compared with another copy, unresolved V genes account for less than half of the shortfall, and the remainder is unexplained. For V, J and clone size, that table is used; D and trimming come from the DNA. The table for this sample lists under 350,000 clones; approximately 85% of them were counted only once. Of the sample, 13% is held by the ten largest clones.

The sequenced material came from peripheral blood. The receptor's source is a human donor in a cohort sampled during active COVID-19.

The CDR3 region: CASRPLTSGRLNEQFF. The nucleotide sequence is given as TGTGCCAGTCGCCCCCTAACTAGCGGGAGACTTAATGAGCAGTTCTTC. The V and J segments used are TRBV19 and TRBJ2-1; TRBD2 fits 11 bases in the junction. Its CDR3 holds 16 amino acids, cysteine through phenylalanine. Of the read, only the CDR3 DNA is kept; its 48 bases are in frame from base 1. CDR1 LNHDA and CDR2 SQIVND are derived from the germline V gene (reference sequence). For this chain, trimming is 8 bases at the V end and 7 bases at the J end, and the number of junction bases without a gene match is 13.